This T cell receptor (beta chain) came from a study of T cells in Graves' hyperthyroidism and ophthalmopathy. Researchers took RNA transcripts and amplified the TCR beta CDR3 regions from them. Initially, a first-round RT-PCR of the TCR CDR3 employed the HTBI primer set. TCRdb reanalysed the multiplex PCR reads using MiXCR and keeps one entry per CDR3 protein. Here the sample spans around 620,000 distinct CDR3 sequences, more than 13% being singletons. There are many counts of this clonotype. The CDR3 contains 16 residues. V was trimmed by 0 bases and J by 0 bases, leaving 9 bases between them. The germline CDR1 and CDR2 sequences are SEHNR and FQNEAQ (reference sequence).

The sequenced sample was blood. This chain uses TRBV7-9 with TRBJ2-1; no clear D. The sequence was obtained from a woman between 18 and 29 years old with Graves' ophthalmopathy. The CDR3 DNA follows: TGTGCCAGCAGCTTAGCCTTCGGCCCCTCCTACAATGAGCAGTTCTTC. It encodes CASSLAFGPSYNEQFF.